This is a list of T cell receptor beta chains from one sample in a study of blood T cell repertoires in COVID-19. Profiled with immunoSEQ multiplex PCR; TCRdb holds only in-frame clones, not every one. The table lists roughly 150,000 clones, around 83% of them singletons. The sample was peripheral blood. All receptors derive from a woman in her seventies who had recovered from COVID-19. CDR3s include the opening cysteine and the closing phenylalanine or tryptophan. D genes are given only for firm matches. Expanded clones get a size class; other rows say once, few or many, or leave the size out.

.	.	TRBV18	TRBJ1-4	CASSPGPREEKLFF	TGTGCCAGCTCACCAGGGCCGCGGGAGGAAAAACTGTTTTTT
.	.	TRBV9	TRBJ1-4	CASSVAPNEKLFF	TGTGCCAGCAGCGTAGCTCCTAATGAAAAACTGTTTTTT
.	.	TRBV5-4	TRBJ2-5	CASSFGGPTQETQYF	TGTGCCAGCAGCTTCGGGGGACCTACCCAAGAGACCCAGTACTTC
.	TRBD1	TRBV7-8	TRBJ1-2	CASSLAPGQGISNYGYTF	TGTGCCAGCAGCTTAGCGCCGGGACAGGGGATTTCGAACTATGGCTACACCTTC
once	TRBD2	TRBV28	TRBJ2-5	CASSFSQGGSLQETQYF	TGTGCCAGCAGTTTTAGTCAGGGCGGGAGCCTCCAAGAGACCCAGTACTTC
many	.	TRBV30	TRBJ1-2	CAWLRGSRSDGYTF	TGTGCCTGGCTCCGGGGATCACGGTCGGATGGCTACACCTTC
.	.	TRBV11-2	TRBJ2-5	CASSLYYGRGAGETQYF	TGTGCCAGCAGCTTATATTACGGTCGGGGGGCTGGGGAGACCCAGTACTTC
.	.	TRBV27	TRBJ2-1	CASSFGGNYNEQFF	TGTGCCAGCAGTTTTGGTGGCAACTACAATGAGCAGTTCTTC
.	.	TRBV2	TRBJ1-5	CASMGGSNQPQHF	TGTGCCAGCATGGGGGGTAGCAATCAGCCCCAGCATTTT
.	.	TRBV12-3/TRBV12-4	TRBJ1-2	CASSLVTAHYTF	TGTGCCAGCAGTTTAGTGACAGCACACTACACCTTC
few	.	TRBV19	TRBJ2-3	CASQTRPSTDTQYF	TGTGCCAGCCAGACTAGACCTAGCACAGATACGCAGTATTTT
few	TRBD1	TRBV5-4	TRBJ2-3	CASSAWGTGAITQYF	TGTGCCAGCAGCGCTTGGGGGACAGGGGCCATTACGCAGTATTTT
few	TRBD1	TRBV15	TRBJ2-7	CATSRPGQGAYEQYF	TGTGCCACCAGCAGGCCGGGACAGGGGGCTTACGAGCAGTACTTC
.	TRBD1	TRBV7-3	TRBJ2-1	CASSARQGAYNEQFF	TGTGCCAGCAGCGCCCGACAGGGTGCCTACAATGAGCAGTTCTTC
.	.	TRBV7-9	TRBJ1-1	CASSFDRSPGTEAFF	TGTGCCAGCAGCTTCGACAGGTCCCCGGGGACTGAAGCTTTCTTT
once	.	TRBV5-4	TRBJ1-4	CASSLRVGGGVDEKLFF	TGTGCCAGCAGCTTGAGGGTCGGGGGAGGTGTGGATGAAAAACTGTTTTTT
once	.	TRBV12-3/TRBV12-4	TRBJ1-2	CASSRRGYGYTF	TGTGCCAGCAGCCGCAGGGGCTATGGCTACACCTTC
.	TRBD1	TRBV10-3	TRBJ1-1	CAIRQGARPKAFF	TGTGCCATCAGACAGGGGGCCCGGCCGAAAGCTTTCTTT
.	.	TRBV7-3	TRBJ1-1	CASSPGGLGTEAFF	TGTGCCAGCAGCCCCGGCGGGTTGGGCACTGAAGCTTTCTTT
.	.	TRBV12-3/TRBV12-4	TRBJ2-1	CASSPIHGDEQFF	TGTGCCAGCAGTCCCATCCACGGGGATGAGCAGTTCTTC
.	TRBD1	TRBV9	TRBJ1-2	CASSRQGVGYTF	TGTGCCAGCAGCCGACAGGGGGTGGGCTACACCTTC
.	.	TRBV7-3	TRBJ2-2	CASSQRAGANTGELFF	TGTGCCAGCAGCCAGAGGGCAGGGGCGAACACCGGGGAGCTGTTTTTT
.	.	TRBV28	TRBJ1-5	CASSGVGNQPQHF	TGTGCCAGCAGCGGGGTGGGCAATCAGCCCCAGCATTTT
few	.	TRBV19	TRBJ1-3	CASSLGEIGNTIYF	TGTGCCAGTAGTCTCGGGGAAATCGGAAACACCATATATTTT